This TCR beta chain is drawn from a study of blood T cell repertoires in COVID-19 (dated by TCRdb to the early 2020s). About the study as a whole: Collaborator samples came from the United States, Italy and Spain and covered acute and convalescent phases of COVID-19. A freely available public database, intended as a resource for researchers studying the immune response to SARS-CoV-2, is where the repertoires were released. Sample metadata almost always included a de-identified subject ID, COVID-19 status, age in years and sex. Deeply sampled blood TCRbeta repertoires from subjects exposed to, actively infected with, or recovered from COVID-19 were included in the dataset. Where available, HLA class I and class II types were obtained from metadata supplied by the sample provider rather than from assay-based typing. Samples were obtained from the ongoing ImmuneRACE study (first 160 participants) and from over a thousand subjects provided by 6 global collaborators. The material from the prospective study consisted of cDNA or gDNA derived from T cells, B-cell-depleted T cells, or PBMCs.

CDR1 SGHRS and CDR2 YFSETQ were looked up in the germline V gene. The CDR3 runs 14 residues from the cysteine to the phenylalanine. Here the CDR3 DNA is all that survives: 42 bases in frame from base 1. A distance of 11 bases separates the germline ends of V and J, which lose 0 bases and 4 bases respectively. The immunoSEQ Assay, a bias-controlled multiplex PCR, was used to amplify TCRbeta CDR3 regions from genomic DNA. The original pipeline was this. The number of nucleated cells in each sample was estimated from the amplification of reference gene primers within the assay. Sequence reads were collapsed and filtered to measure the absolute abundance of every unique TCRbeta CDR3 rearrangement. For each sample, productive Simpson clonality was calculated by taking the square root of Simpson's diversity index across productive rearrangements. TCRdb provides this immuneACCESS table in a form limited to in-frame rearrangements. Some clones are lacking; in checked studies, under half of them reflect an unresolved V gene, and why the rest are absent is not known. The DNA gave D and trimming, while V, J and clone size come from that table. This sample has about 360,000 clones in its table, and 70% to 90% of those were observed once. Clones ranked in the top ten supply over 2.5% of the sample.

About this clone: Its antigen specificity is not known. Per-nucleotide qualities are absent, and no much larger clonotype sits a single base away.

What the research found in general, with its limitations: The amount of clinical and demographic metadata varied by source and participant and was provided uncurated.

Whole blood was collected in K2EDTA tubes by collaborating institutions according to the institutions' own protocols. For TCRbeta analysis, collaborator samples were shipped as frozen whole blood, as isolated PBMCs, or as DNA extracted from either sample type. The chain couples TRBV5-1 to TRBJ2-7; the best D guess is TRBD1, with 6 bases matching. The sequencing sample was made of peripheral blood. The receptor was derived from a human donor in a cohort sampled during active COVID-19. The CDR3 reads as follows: CASSLERRGYEQYF. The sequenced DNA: TGCGCCAGCAGCTTGGAGAGAAGGGGGTACGAGCAGTACTTC.